One sample yielded the 26 T cell receptor beta chains listed below, sequenced in a study of regulatory T cells. Study-level results: Hydrophobic residues at CDR3 positions 6 and 7 were enriched in conventional CD4+ T cells of CD3G-deficient patients.

Amplification used 52 TRBV primers and 13 TRBJ primers. Method: immunoSEQ multiplex PCR; TCRdb's copy keeps in-frame clones and lacks some. The sample lists 30,000 to 40,000 clones; over 90% were seen once. Their antigens are not known. The sequencing input was conventional CD4+ T cells sorted from blood. Receptor source: a child younger than 10 with CD3G deficiency.

The chain couples TRBV28 to TRBJ2-7; TRBD1 matches 8 bases. CDR3 size: 13 residues. The V segment lost 8 bases and the J segment 5 bases; nucleotides outside the gene matches: 8. Germline V gene sequence: CDR1 MDHEN, CDR2 SYDVKM. CDR3 DNA: TGTGCCAGCGCGAACAGGGGGACAAACGAGCAGTACTTC. This translates into CASANRGTNEQYF.

The genes are TRBV20-1 and TRBJ2-1; either TRBD1 or TRBD2 may supply D (5 bases each). CDR3 size: 11 residues. CDR1 is DFQATT, CDR2 SNEGSKA, per germline (reference sequence). The V and J ends lost 2 bases and 7 bases respectively, with 6 bases between them. The CDR3 DNA is TGCAGTGCTAGATGGGGGAATGAGCAGTTCTTC. It encodes CSARWGNEQFF.

This chain links TRBV5-1 with TRBJ2-1; no reliable D call. CDR3 length equals 15 residues. V lost 1 base to trimming and J lost 0 bases, with 8 bases between them. Germline V gene data show CDR1 as SGHRS and CDR2 as YFSETQ. In DNA, the CDR3 is TGCGCCAGCAGCTTGACGTCCAGCTCCTACAATGAGCAGTTCTTC. Translation gives CASSLTSSSYNEQFF.

The chain uses TRBV6-1 and TRBJ2-3, with D hard to call. Germline CDR1 reads MNHNS; CDR2 reads SASEGT. This CDR3 spans 14 amino acids. The V gene lost 4 bases and the J gene lost 2 bases, with 10 bases spanning the gap. CDR3 region: CASSGSFNTDTQYF. The CDR3 nucleotides read TGTGCCAGCAGTGGGTCCTTCAACACAGATACGCAGTATTTT.

The rearrangement joins TRBV21-1 to TRBJ1-1. TRBV21-1 is a pseudogene locus. The CDR3 is made up of 12 amino acids. The CDR3 spells CASSRCGTEAFF. In DNA form, the CDR3 reads TGTGCCAGCAGCAGGTGTGGCACTGAAGCTTTCTTT.

This chain uses TRBV28 with TRBJ1-5; D perhaps matches TRBD1 (5 bases). Trimming took off 2 bases at V and 8 bases at J, with 7 bases between the two ends. Germline CDR1 is MDHEN and CDR2 is SYDVKM. The CDR3 is 12 amino acids. The CDR3 spells CASSLMGEPQHF. The CDR3, as DNA: TGTGCCAGCAGTTTAATGGGGGAGCCCCAGCATTTT.

V is TRBV28 and J is TRBJ2-1; D is undetermined. This CDR3 is built from 13 residues. The germline V gene has CDR1 MDHEN and CDR2 SYDVKM. Trimming removed 6 bases at V and 3 bases at J, with 9 bases between. CDR3 in amino acids: CASRPTRYNEQFF. CDR3 DNA: TGTGCCAGCAGACCCACTCGCTACAATGAGCAGTTCTTC.

V usage is TRBV28 and J usage is TRBJ2-3; D possibly corresponds to TRBD1 (6 bases). CDR3 length: 11 residues. The V and J ends lost 6 bases and 9 bases respectively, with 10 bases between them. Germline loops: CDR1 MDHEN, CDR2 SYDVKM. CDR3 loop: CASSLRGTQYF. The CDR3 coding sequence is TGTGCCAGCAGCCTCAGGGGAACGCAGTATTTT.

The chain recombines TRBV28 with TRBJ2-7, with 9 bases that match TRBD2. Germline V gene sequence: CDR1 MDHEN, CDR2 SYDVKM. The ends lost 5 bases at V and 5 bases at J; junction bases unmatched: 10. CDR3 length: 15 residues. The CDR3 is CASSGASGTRDEQYF. The CDR3 nucleotides read TGTGCCAGCAGTGGCGCTAGCGGGACACGCGACGAGCAGTACTTC.

The chain couples TRBV5-5 to TRBJ1-2; D remains ambiguous. Trimming pared 4 bases from V and 0 bases from J, leaving 10 bases between. There are 14 residues in the CDR3. CDR1 is SGHKS, CDR2 YYEKEE, per germline (reference sequence). CDR3 residues: CASSPSVTNYGYTF. The DNA for the CDR3 is TGTGCCAGCAGCCCTAGCGTGACTAACTATGGCTACACCTTC.

The chain employs TRBV7-3 and TRBJ2-3, with 11 positions matching TRBD2. V shed 5 bases, J shed 2 bases, and the junction held 6 bases outside the gene matches. There are 16 residues in the CDR3. CDR1 is SGHTA and CDR2 is FQGTGA in the germline V gene. CDR3 residues: CASSLGTSGHTDTQYF. The CDR3 DNA follows: TGTGCCAGCAGCCTGGGGACTAGCGGACACACAGATACGCAGTATTTT.

The chain couples TRBV28 to TRBJ1-6; weak D call: TRBD1 (5 bases). The CDR3 is made up of 15 amino acids. Trimming stripped 5 bases from V and 3 bases from J, with 11 bases between. Germline values: CDR1 MDHEN, CDR2 SYDVKM. The CDR3 sequence: CASSGAEVYNSPLHF. The CDR3 DNA reads TGTGCCAGCAGTGGGGCAGAGGTCTATAATTCACCCCTCCACTTT.

The J gene is TRBJ2-3, the V gene TRBV28; D remains unclear. Germline-derived CDR1 and CDR2 are MDHEN and SYDVKM. V was pared by 5 bases and J by 6 bases, with 15 bases between. The length of the CDR3 is 14 residues. This CDR3 is CASSTPSLGDTQYF. The CDR3 region has the DNA TGTGCCAGCAGTACACCCTCCCTAGGGGATACGCAGTATTTT.

The chain joins TRBV19 to TRBJ1-2; D remains ambiguous. Trimming took off 4 bases at V and 6 bases at J, with 12 bases between the two ends. CDR3 length equals 13 residues. Germline V CDR1 and CDR2: LNHDA, SQIVND (reference sequence). The CDR3 loop is CASSRRPRHGYTF. The DNA for the CDR3 is TGTGCCAGTAGTAGGCGGCCGAGGCATGGCTACACCTTC.

This chain uses TRBV28 with TRBJ1-1; D ambiguous. The CDR3 totals 11 residues. Germline lookup yields CDR1 MDHEN and CDR2 SYDVKM. Between the trimmed V and J ends, which lost 6 bases and 6 bases, there was a span of 8 bases. CDR3 nucleotide sequence: TGTGCCAGCAGCAGAAGTTCTGAAGCTTTCTTT. As protein: CASSRSSEAFF.

The V gene is TRBV28, the J gene TRBJ2-1; the match to TRBD2 covers 11 bases. V lost 5 bases to trimming and J lost 7 bases; unmatched junction nucleotides: 7. CDR1 and CDR2 from the germline V gene are MDHEN and SYDVKM. The CDR3 is 15 residues long. The CDR3 sequence is CASSISGRGRNEQFF. The CDR3 nucleotides are TGTGCCAGCAGTATTAGCGGGAGGGGTCGTAATGAGCAGTTCTTC. Drawing the rest from reference TRBV28 and TRBJ2-1, the complete variable domain is DVKVTQSSRYLVKRTGEKVFLECVQDMDHENMFWYRQDPGLGLRLIYFSYDVKMKEKGDIPEGYSVSREKKERFSLILESASTNQTSMYLCASSISGRGRNEQFFGPGTRLTVL.

The chain has TRBV6-1 and TRBJ2-1; D may be TRBD1 (5 bases). The germline CDR1 and CDR2 sequences are MNHNS and SASEGT. This CDR3 is 14 amino acids long. Between the trimmed V and J ends, which lost 8 bases and 8 bases, there was a span of 19 bases. DNA of the CDR3: TGTGCCAGCTCCCTTTTAGGGGTGGGCTATGAGCAGTTCTTC. It codes for CASSLLGVGYEQFF.

The chain links TRBV10-3 to TRBJ1-2, with 7 bases matching TRBD1. This CDR3 comprises 13 residues. Germline trimming cut 5 bases from V and 2 bases from J; bases unmatched to any gene: 2. Germline loops: CDR1 ENHRY, CDR2 SYGVKD. The DNA of the CDR3 is TGTGCCATCAGTTTGGGACAGAACTATGGCTACACCTTC. It is translated as CAISLGQNYGYTF.

The V and J genes are TRBV12-5 and TRBJ2-1, with TRBD2 matching over 9 bases. Germline CDR1 LGHNT, CDR2 FRNRAP. CDR3 length: 14 amino acids. Trimming at V came to 1 base and at J to 9 bases, leaving 4 bases not matched to a gene. The CDR3 loop reads CASGLGSGSGEQFF. Here the CDR3 DNA reads TGTGCTAGTGGTTTGGGTAGCGGGAGTGGTGAGCAGTTCTTC.

The chain joins TRBV28 to TRBJ2-7; 7 positions agree with TRBD1. Trimming took 5 bases from V and 2 from J; bases not matched to a gene: 12. Germline CDR1 and CDR2: MDHEN and SYDVKM. There are 16 residues in the CDR3. The CDR3 is CASSPRQGSGTYEQYF. CDR3 bases: TGTGCCAGCAGTCCAAGACAGGGATCGGGCACCTACGAGCAGTACTTC.

This sequence joins TRBV7-9 and TRBJ1-4; D is unclear. CDR1 is SEHNR, CDR2 FQNEAQ, per germline (reference sequence). This CDR3 comprises 15 residues. V was cut by 5 bases and J by 0 bases, with 10 bases left in between. CDR3 amino acids: CASSIDTATNEKLFF. As DNA, the CDR3 is TGTGCCAGCAGCATCGATACAGCAACTAATGAAAAACTGTTTTTT.

The chain employs TRBV28 and TRBJ1-1; 8 bases agree with TRBD1. V was pared by 5 bases and J by 1 base, with 9 bases of the junction left unmatched. The CDR3 covers 16 residues. Germline V lookup: CDR1 MDHEN, CDR2 SYDVKM. DNA for the CDR3: TGTGCCAGCAGTGCCTATTCGGACAGGGCGAACACTGAAGCTTTCTTT. As protein: CASSAYSDRANTEAFF.

V is TRBV4-1 and J is TRBJ2-3; 13 nucleotides agree with TRBD2. Trimming removed 4 bases from V and 0 bases from J; junction bases left unmatched: 7. Germline CDR1 MGHRA, CDR2 YSYEKL. The CDR3 contains 18 residues. DNA of the CDR3: TGCGCCAGCAGCCGAGGACTAGCGGGAGTTACTAGCACAGATACGCAGTATTTT. As protein: CASSRGLAGVTSTDTQYF.

This chain joins TRBV28 and TRBJ1-3; weak D call: TRBD1 (6 bases). Between the trimmed V and J ends, which lost 6 bases and 2 bases, there was a span of 11 bases. In germline, CDR1 is MDHEN, CDR2 SYDVKM. The CDR3 length is 14 residues. CDR3: CASRQGFAGNTIYF. The CDR3 nucleotides are TGTGCCAGCAGACAGGGTTTTGCTGGAAACACCATATATTTT.

The chain couples TRBV5-1 to TRBJ1-2; tentatively, D is TRBD1 (5 bases). The V end was cut by 1 base, the J end by 8 bases, with 27 bases between. This CDR3 has 18 amino acids. CDR1 SGHRS and CDR2 YFSETQ come from the germline V gene. CDR3 nucleotide sequence: TGCGCCAGCAGCTTGACCCCGAAGGATCCAGGGTCCCGAGGGGGCTACACCTTC. This translates into CASSLTPKDPGSRGGYTF.

J is TRBJ2-1 and V is TRBV18; D possibly corresponds to TRBD2 (6 bases). The CDR3 length is 15 residues. Trimming left V 3 bases short and J 4 bases short, with 13 bases between. Per the germline V gene, CDR1 is KGHSH and CDR2 is LQKENI. The CDR3 nucleotides are TGTGCCAGCTCACCTCCGGCCGGAGGGTACAATGAGCAGTTCTTC. It encodes CASSPPAGGYNEQFF.